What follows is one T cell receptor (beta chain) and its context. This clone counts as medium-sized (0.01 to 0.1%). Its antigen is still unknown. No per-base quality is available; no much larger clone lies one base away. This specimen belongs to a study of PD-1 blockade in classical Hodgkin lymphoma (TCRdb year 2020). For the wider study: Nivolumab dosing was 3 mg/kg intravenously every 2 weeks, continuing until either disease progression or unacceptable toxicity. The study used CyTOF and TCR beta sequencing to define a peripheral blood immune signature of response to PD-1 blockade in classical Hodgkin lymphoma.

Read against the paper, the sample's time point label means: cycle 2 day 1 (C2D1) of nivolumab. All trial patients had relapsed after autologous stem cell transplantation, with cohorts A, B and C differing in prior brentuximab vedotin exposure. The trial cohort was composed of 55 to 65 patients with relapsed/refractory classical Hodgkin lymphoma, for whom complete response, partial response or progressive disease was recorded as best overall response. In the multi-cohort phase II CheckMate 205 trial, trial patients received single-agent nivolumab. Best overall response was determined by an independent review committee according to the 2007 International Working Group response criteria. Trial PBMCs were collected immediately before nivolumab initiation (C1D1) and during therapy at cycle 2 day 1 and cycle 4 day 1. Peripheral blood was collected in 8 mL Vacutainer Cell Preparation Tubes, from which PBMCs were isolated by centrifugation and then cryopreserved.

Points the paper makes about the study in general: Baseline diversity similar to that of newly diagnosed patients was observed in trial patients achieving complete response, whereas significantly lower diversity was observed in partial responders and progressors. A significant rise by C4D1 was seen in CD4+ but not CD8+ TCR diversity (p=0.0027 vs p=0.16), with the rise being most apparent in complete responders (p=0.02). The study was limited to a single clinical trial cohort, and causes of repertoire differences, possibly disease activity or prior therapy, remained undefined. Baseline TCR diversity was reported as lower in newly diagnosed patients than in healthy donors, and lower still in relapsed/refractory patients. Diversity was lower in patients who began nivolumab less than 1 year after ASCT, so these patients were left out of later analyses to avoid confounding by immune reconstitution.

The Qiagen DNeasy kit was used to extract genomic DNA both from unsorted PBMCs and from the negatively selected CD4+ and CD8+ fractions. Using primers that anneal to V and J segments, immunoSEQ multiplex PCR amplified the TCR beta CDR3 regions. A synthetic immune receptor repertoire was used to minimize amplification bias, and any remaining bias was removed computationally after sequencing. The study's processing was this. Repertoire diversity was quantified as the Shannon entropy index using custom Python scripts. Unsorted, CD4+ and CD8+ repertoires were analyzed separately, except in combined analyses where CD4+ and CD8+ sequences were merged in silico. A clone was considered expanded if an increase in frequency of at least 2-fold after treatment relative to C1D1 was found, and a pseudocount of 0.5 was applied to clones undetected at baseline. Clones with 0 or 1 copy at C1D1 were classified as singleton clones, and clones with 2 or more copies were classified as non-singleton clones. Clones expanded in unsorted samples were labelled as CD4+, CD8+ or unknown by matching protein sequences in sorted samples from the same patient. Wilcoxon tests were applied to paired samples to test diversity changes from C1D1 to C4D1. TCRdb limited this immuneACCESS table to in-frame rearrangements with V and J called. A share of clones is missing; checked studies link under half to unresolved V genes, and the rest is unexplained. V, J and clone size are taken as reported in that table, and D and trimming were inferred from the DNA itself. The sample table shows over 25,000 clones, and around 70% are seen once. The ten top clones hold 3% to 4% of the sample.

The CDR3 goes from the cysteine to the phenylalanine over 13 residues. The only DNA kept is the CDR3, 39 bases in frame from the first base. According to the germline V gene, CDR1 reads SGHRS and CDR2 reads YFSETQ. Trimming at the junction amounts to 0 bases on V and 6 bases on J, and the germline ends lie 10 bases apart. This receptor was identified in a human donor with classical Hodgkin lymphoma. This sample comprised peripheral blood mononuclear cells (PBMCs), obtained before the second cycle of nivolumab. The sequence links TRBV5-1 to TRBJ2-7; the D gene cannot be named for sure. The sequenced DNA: TGCGCCAGCAGCTTGGATGTTGGGGTCGAGCAGTACTTC. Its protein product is CASSLDVGVEQYF.